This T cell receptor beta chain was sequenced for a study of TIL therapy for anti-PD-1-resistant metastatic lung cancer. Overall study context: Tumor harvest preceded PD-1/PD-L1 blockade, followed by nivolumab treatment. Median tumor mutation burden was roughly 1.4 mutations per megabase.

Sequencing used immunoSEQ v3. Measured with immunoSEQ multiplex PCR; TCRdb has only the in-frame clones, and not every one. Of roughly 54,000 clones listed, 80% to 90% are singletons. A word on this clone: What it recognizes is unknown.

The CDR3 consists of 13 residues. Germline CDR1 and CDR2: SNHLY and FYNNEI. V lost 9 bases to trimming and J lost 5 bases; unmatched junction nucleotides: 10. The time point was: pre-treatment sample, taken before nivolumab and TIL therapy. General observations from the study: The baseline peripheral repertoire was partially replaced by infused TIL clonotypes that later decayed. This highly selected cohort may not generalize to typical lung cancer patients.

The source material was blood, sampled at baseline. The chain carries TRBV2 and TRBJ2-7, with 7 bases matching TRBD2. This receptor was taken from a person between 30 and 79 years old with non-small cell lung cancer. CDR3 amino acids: CASGPGGSHEQYF. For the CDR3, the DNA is TGTGCCAGTGGGCCGGGAGGTTCACACGAGCAGTACTTC. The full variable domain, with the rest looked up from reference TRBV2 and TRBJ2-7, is EPEVTQTPSHQVTQMGQEVILRCVPISNHLYFYWYRQILGQKVEFLVSFYNNEISEKSEIFDDQFSVERPDGSNFTLKIRSTKLEDSAMYFCASGPGGSHEQYFGPGTRLTVT.